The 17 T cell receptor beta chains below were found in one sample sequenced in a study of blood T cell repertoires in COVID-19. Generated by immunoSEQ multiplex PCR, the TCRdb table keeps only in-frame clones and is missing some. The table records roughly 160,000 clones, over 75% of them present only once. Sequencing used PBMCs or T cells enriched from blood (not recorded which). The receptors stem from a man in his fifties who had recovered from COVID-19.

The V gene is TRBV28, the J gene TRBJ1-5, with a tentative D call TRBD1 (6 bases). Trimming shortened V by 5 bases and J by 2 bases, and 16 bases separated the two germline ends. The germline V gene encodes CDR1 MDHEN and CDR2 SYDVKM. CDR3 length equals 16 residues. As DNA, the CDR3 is TGTGCCAGCAGTCGAAGGGGAGGGGGAGGCAATCAGCCCCAGCATTTT. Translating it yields CASSRRGGGGNQPQHF.

This chain's CDR3 is CASSTIEETQYF. In DNA, the CDR3 is TGTGCCAGCAGCACCATAGAAGAGACCCAGTACTTC. The chain joins TRBV5-5 to TRBJ2-5; D is uncertain. CDR1 and CDR2 (germline): SGHKS, YYEKEE (reference sequence). The CDR3 runs to 12 residues. The V gene lost 4 bases and the J gene lost 3 bases, with 7 bases spanning the gap.

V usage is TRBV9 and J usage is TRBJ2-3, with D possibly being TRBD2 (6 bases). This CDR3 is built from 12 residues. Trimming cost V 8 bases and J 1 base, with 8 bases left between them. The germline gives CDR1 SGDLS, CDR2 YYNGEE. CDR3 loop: CARGGRTDTQYF. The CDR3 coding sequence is TGTGCCAGGGGAGGTCGCACAGATACGCAGTATTTT.

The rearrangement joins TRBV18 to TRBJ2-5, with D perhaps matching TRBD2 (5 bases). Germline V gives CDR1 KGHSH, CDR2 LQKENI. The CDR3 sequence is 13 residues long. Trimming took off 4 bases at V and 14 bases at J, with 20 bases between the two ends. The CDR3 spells CASSRDSGLDSYF. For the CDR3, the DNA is TGTGCCAGCTCACGGGATTCGGGGTTGGATTCCTACTTC.

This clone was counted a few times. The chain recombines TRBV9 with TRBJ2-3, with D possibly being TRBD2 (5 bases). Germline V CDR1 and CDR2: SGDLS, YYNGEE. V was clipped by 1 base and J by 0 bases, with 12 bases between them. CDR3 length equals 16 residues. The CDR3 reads CASSVRTVTSTDTQYF. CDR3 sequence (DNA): TGTGCCAGCAGCGTAAGGACTGTAACTAGCACAGATACGCAGTATTTT.

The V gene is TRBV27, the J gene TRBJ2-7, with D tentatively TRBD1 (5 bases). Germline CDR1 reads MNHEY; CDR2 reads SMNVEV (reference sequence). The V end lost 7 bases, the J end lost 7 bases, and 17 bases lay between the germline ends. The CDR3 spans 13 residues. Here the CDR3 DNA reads TGTGCCAGCACTGGGGCTCGATCCGGTGAGCAGTACTTC. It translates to CASTGARSGEQYF.

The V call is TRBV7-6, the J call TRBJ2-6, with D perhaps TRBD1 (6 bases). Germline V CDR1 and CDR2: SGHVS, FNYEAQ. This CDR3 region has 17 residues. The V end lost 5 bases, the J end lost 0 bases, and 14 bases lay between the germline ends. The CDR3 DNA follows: TGTGCCAGCAGCGCAACTCCCAGGGGCTCTGGGGCCAACGTCCTGACTTTC. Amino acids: CASSATPRGSGANVLTF.

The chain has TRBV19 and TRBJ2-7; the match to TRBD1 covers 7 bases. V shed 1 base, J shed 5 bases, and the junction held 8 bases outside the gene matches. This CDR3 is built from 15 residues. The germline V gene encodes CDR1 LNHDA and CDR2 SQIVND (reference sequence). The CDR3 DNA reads TGTGCCAGTAGTATAGGTGCCACAGGGGCGGACGAGCAGTACTTC. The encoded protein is CASSIGATGADEQYF.

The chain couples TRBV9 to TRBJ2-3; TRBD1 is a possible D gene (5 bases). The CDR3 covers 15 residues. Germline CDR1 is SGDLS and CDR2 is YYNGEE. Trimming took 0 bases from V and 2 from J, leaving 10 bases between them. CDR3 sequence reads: CASSVEDTNTDTQYF. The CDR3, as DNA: TGTGCCAGCAGCGTAGAGGACACGAACACAGATACGCAGTATTTT.

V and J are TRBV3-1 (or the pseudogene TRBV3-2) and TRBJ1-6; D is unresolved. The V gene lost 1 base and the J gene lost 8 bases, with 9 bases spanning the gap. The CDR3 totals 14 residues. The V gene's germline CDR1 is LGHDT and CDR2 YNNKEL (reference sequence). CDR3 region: CASSQGAGDSPLHF. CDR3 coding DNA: TGTGCCAGCAGCCAAGGAGCCGGGGATTCACCCCTCCACTTT.

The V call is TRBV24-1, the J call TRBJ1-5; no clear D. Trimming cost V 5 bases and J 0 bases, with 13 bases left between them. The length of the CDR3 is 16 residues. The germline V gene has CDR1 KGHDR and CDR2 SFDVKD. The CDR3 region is CATSGPGTYSNQPQHF. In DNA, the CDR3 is TGTGCCACCAGTGGTCCAGGAACTTATAGCAATCAGCCCCAGCATTTT.

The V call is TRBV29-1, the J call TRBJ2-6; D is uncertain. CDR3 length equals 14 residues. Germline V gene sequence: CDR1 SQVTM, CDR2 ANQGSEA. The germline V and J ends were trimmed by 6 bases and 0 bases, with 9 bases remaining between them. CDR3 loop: CSVLVDSGANVLTF. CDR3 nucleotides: TGCAGCGTACTGGTAGACTCTGGGGCCAACGTCCTGACTTTC.

The CDR3 DNA reads as TGTGCCAGCTCACCACCCTACGGAGACTATGGCTACACCTTC. It codes for CASSPPYGDYGYTF. This chain connects TRBV18 to TRBJ1-2; D is ambiguous. V lost 0 bases and J 3 bases, leaving 8 bases between the germline ends. The V gene's germline CDR1 is KGHSH and CDR2 LQKENI. There are 14 residues in the CDR3.

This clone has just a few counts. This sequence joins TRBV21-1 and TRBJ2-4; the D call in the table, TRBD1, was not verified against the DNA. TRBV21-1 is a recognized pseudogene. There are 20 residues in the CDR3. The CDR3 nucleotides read TGTGCCAGCAGCTCAAACGGGGACAGGGGTGAAAGTTTAGCCAAAAACATTCAGTACTTC. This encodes CASSSNGDRGESLAKNIQYF.

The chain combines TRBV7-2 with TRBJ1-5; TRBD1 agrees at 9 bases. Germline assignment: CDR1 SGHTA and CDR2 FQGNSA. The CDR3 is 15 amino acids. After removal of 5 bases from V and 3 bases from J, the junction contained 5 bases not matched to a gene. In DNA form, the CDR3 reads TGTGCCAGCAGCGCCCGGACAGGGGACAATCAGCCCCAGCATTTT. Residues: CASSARTGDNQPQHF.

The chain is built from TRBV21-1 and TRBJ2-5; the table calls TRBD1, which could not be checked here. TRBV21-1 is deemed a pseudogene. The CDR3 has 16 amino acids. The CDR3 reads CASSSWRTGTLETQYF. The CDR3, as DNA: TGTGCCAGCAGCTCCTGGAGGACAGGTACTTTAGAGACCCAGTACTTC.

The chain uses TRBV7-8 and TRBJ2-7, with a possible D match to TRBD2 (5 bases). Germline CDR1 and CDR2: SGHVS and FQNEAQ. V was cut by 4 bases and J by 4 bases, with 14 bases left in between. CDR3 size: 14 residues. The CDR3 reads CASSSGLTGYEQYF. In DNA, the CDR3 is TGTGCCAGCAGCTCCGGACTGACCGGTTACGAGCAGTACTTC.